This T cell receptor (beta chain) is drawn from a study of long-term antiretroviral therapy in people with HIV. Study-wide points: HIV repertoires covered narrower CDR3 length ranges than controls did. For ART adherence, viral resistance and therapy changes, no data were available.

There are a few counts of this clone. Its antigen remains unidentified. They ran version v3.0 of the immunoSEQ assay at survey level. Sequencing had a target that covered roughly 40,000-50,000 T-cell genomes per sample. The data were produced by immunoSEQ multiplex PCR, yet TCRdb's version contains in-frame clones alone and is incomplete. The table records tens of thousands of clones, 85% to 90% of them present only once. This CDR3 has 14 residues. Trimming left V 2 bases short and J 4 bases short, with 11 bases between. Germline CDR1 and CDR2: MNHEY and SVGAGI. The sequence came from a woman aged 30 to 39 with HIV. This chain links TRBV6-5 with TRBJ1-2; D remains ambiguous. The specimen was unsorted PBMCs, collected 1.8 years before starting antiretroviral therapy. The CDR3 region is CASSYTDSGYGYTF. CDR3 sequence (DNA): TGTGCCAGCAGTTACACAGACTCTGGCTATGGCTACACCTTC.